Listed here are 21 T cell receptor beta chains from one sample, sequenced in a study of Ad26.COV2.S vaccination and SARS-CoV-2 variants (dated by TCRdb to about 2021). Libraries were built with the immunoSEQ multiplex PCR assay. TCRdb took this table from immuneACCESS and kept in-frame rearrangements with V and J called. Such tables lack part of the clones; where checked against another copy, unresolved V genes explain under half of the gap, and the rest is unexplained. Within this sample are 350,000 to 500,000 clones, with 85% to 90% of them counted one time only. The ten most abundant clones make up over 2.5% of the sample. What the treatment or condition label conveys for this sample: roughly 20 received Ad26.COV2.S at low or high dose, single or two shots; roughly five received placebo; per-sample allocation not given. Repertoires of vaccine and placebo recipients were sequenced from samples collected on day 63 after the first injection.

This sample comprised peripheral blood, obtained in a trial of Ad26.COV2.S vaccine versus placebo. These receptors all come from a person aged 18-65 years who received the Ad26.COV2.S COVID-19 vaccine or a placebo.

The chain employs TRBV18 and TRBJ2-1; either TRBD1 or TRBD2 may supply D (5 bases each). Germline CDR1 and CDR2: KGHSH and LQKENI. Trimming stripped 3 bases from V and 7 bases from J, with 16 bases between. The CDR3 has 15 residues. CDR3 sequence: CASSPLGPLGNEQFF. In nucleotides, the CDR3 is TGTGCCAGCTCACCTTTGGGACCCCTGGGGAATGAGCAGTTCTTC.

This chain links TRBV6-5 with TRBJ2-1, with D perhaps matching TRBD1 (6 bases). V dropped 6 bases and J dropped 4 bases, with 13 bases sitting between them. The CDR3 is 14 residues long. Germline CDR1 and CDR2: MNHEY and SVGAGI. CDR3 sequence (DNA): TGTGCCAGCAGATTCGGACAGAATTACAATGAGCAGTTCTTC. Its translation is CASRFGQNYNEQFF.

This clone came up once. The V gene is TRBV6-4, the J gene TRBJ2-3; 10 bases map to TRBD2. The CDR3 is made up of 15 amino acids. Per the germline V gene, CDR1 is MRHNA and CDR2 is SNTAGT. Trimming removed 4 bases from V and 6 bases from J; junction bases left unmatched: 7. The CDR3 DNA reads as TGTGCCAGCAGTGTAAGCGGGGGGGCCGCCGATACGCAGTATTTT. This codes for CASSVSGGAADTQYF.

The chain carries TRBV7-9 and TRBJ2-7, with 10 bases that match TRBD1. CDR3 size: 18 residues. Germline V gene lookup returns CDR1 SEHNR and CDR2 FQNEAQ (reference sequence). The ends lost 5 bases at V and 2 bases at J; junction bases unmatched: 15. CDR3 loop: CASSHPRTGGLYAYEQYF. The DNA for the CDR3 is TGTGCCAGCAGCCATCCAAGGACAGGGGGACTGTATGCCTACGAGCAGTACTTC. The full variable domain, rest sourced from reference TRBV7-9 and TRBJ2-7, is DTGVSQNPRHKITKRGQNVTFRCDPISEHNRLYWYRQTLGQGPEFLTYFQNEAQLEKSRLLSDRFSAERPKGSFSTLEIQRTEQGDSAMYLCASSHPRTGGLYAYEQYFGPGTRLTVT.

This chain joins TRBV16 and TRBJ2-7, with a weak D call TRBD1 (6 bases). The germline CDR1 and CDR2 sequences are KGHSY and FQNENV. CDR3 size: 13 residues. V dropped 4 bases and J dropped 4 bases, with 11 bases sitting between them. As DNA, the CDR3 is TGTGCCAGCAGCCCAAATACAGGGTACGAGCAGTACTTC. Its translation: CASSPNTGYEQYF.

CDR3 amino acids: CASSRTSSNYEQYF. Here the CDR3 DNA reads TGCGCCAGCAGCCGGACAAGCTCCAACTACGAGCAGTACTTC. This sequence joins TRBV5-1 and TRBJ2-7, with D perhaps TRBD1 (5 bases). With 4 bases removed from V and 3 bases from J, the gap between germline ends came to 14 bases. Germline V gene sequence: CDR1 SGHRS, CDR2 YFSETQ. The CDR3 consists of 14 residues.

Concerning this clone itself: A read error may account for a junction end that differs from germline. The chain employs TRBV11-2 and TRBJ2-3, with D perhaps TRBD1 (5 bases). The germline gives CDR1 SGHAT, CDR2 FQNNGV. The CDR3 sequence is 14 residues long. CDR3 loop: CASSLDSLKDTQYF. The CDR3 region has the DNA TGTGCCAGCAGTTTAGACAGTCTAAAAGATACGCAGTATTTT.

The rearrangement links TRBV6-5 to TRBJ1-1; a weak D match, TRBD1 (5 bases). The CDR3 totals 13 residues. Deletions cut 5 bases from V and 6 bases from J, with 13 bases between. Germline V lookup: CDR1 MNHEY, CDR2 SVGAGI. The CDR3 region has the DNA TGTGCCAGCAGTCCCGGGGCGGTCCCTGAAGCTTTCTTT. Its protein is CASSPGAVPEAFF.

The chain carries TRBV14 and TRBJ1-1; no clear D gene. Germline-derived CDR1 and CDR2 are SGHDN and FVKESK. Trimming stripped 0 bases from V and 1 base from J, with 3 bases between. This CDR3 comprises 13 residues. The CDR3 is CASSQDTNTEAFF. CDR3 nucleotide sequence: TGTGCCAGCAGCCAAGATACGAACACTGAAGCTTTCTTT.

The rearrangement uses TRBV29-1 and TRBJ2-1, with D maybe TRBD2 (6 bases). The CDR3 runs 13 residues. V lost 6 bases and J lost 4, with 13 bases in between. From germline, CDR1 is SQVTM and CDR2 ANQGSEA. CDR3 residues: CSVAGTGYNEQFF. The DNA of the CDR3 is TGCAGCGTGGCCGGGACTGGATACAATGAGCAGTTCTTC.

The V and J genes are TRBV4-2 and TRBJ2-1; tentative D call: TRBD2 (5 bases). CDR1 LGHNA and CDR2 YNFKEQ come from the germline V gene. This CDR3 is built from 16 residues. V lost 1 base and J lost 0, with 10 bases in between. The CDR3 nucleotides are TGTGCCAGCAGCCAAGGTAGCGCGAGCTCCTACAATGAGCAGTTCTTC. This translates into CASSQGSASSYNEQFF.

This clone was found once. This chain joins TRBV27 and TRBJ2-3; D remains unclear. Germline V gene sequence: CDR1 MNHEY, CDR2 SMNVEV (reference sequence). The CDR3 has 14 residues. V was trimmed by 3 bases and J by 1 base, leaving 8 bases between them. CDR3 residues: CASSFRTRTDTQYF. DNA for the CDR3: TGTGCCAGCAGTTTTCGGACGCGCACAGATACGCAGTATTTT.

V usage is TRBV10-1 and J usage is TRBJ2-1; tentatively, D is TRBD2 (6 bases). This CDR3 comprises 21 residues. In germline, CDR1 is WNHNN, CDR2 SYGVQD (reference sequence). Trimming stripped 0 bases from V and 3 bases from J, with 27 bases between. CDR3 loop: CASSESSNNPARDPGYNEQFF. The CDR3 DNA reads as TGCGCCAGCAGTGAGTCGAGTAACAATCCCGCGCGGGACCCAGGCTACAATGAGCAGTTCTTC.

The CDR3 nucleotides read TGTGCCAGCAGTCGAGGGTCGTGGGGGGAATCCACCGGGGAGCTGTTTTTT. Residues: CASSRGSWGESTGELFF. The rearrangement uses TRBV28 and TRBJ2-2, with D perhaps TRBD2 (6 bases). The V gene lost 5 bases and the J gene lost 4 bases, with 20 bases spanning the gap. The CDR3 runs 17 residues. Germline loops: CDR1 MDHEN, CDR2 SYDVKM.

The chain carries TRBV6-5 and TRBJ2-5; TRBD2 aligns across 7 bases. The CDR3 length is 13 residues. The V gene's germline CDR1 is MNHEY and CDR2 SVGAGI. V shed 6 bases, J shed 5 bases, and the junction held 6 bases outside the gene matches. The CDR3 region has the DNA TGTGCCAGCAGGGGGGGGGTAAGGGAGACCCAGTACTTC. Encoded protein: CASRGGVRETQYF.

The rearrangement joins TRBV7-9 to TRBJ1-5; D call uncertain. The germline V and J ends were trimmed by 2 bases and 4 bases, with 6 bases remaining between them. The CDR3 is made up of 13 amino acids. Germline CDR1 is SEHNR and CDR2 is FQNEAQ (reference sequence). In nucleotides, the CDR3 is TGTGCCAGCAGCTTAATGGAGAATCAGCCCCAGCATTTT. Protein product: CASSLMENQPQHF.

The V and J genes are TRBV28 and TRBJ1-6; unclear D gene. Per germline, CDR1 MDHEN and CDR2 SYDVKM. Between the trimmed V and J ends, which lost 3 bases and 8 bases, there was a span of 14 bases. This CDR3 has 15 residues. CDR3 sequence reads: CASSFRGFGYSPLHF. The CDR3 region has the DNA TGTGCCAGCAGTTTTAGAGGGTTCGGGTATTCACCCCTCCACTTT.

V and J are TRBV5-1 and TRBJ2-3; TRBD2 matches 7 bases. V lost 1 base and J lost 0; bases outside the gene matches: 2. Germline CDR1 is SGHRS and CDR2 is YFSETQ. The CDR3 sequence is 15 residues long. CDR3 amino acids: CASSLPAGSTDTQYF. The CDR3 DNA is TGCGCCAGCAGCTTGCCAGCGGGGAGCACAGATACGCAGTATTTT.

This chain uses TRBV5-1 with TRBJ2-7, with a tentative D call TRBD1 (6 bases). This CDR3 is 20 amino acids long. Germline V lookup: CDR1 SGHRS, CDR2 YFSETQ. Trimming shortened V by 4 bases and J by 1 base, and 30 bases separated the two germline ends. The CDR3 here is CASSPAPIDRSRGFSYEQYF. The CDR3 bases are TGCGCCAGCAGCCCTGCCCCCATAGACAGGTCTAGGGGGTTTTCCTACGAGCAGTACTTC.

This rearrangement joins TRBV27 to TRBJ1-4; 11 bases fit TRBD1. Per germline, CDR1 MNHEY and CDR2 SMNVEV (reference sequence). The V gene end was trimmed by 6 bases and the J gene end by 6 bases; junction bases not matched to a gene: 12. The CDR3 totals 17 residues. The CDR3 nucleotides are TGTGCCAGCAGATCCGGGACAGGGGGTCGGTTTCATGAAAAACTGTTTTTT. Amino acids: CASRSGTGGRFHEKLFF.

The chain carries TRBV5-6 and TRBJ1-1; possibly TRBD1 for D (6 bases). Deletions cut 3 bases from V and 5 bases from J, with 14 bases between. The CDR3 length is 14 residues. Germline CDR1 reads SGHDT; CDR2 reads YYEEEE. The CDR3 is CASSWSGVRTEAFF. The CDR3 bases are TGTGCCAGCAGCTGGTCAGGGGTTAGGACTGAAGCTTTCTTT.